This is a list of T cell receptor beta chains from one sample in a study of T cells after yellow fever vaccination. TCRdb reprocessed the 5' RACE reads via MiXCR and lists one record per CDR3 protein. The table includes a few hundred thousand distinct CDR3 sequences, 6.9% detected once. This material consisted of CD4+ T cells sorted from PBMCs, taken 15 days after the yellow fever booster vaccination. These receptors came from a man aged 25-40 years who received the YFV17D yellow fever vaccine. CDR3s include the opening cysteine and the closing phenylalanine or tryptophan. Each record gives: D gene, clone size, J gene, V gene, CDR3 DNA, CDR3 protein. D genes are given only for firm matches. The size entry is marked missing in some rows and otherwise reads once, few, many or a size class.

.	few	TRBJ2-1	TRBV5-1	TGCGCCAGCAGCTTGGGGTATAGTCCCCCCGGAACTAATGAGCAGTTCTTC	CASSLGYSPPGTNEQFF
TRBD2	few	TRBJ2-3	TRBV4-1	TGCGCCAGCAGCCAGACAATAAACCCTAGCGGGACCACAGATACGCAGTATTTT	CASSQTINPSGTTDTQYF
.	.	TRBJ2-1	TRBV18	TGTGCCAGCTCACCCGTGGGGGTTTTCAATGAGCAGTTCTTC	CASSPVGVFNEQFF
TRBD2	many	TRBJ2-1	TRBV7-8	TGTGCCAGCAGCCCAGGGATAGGGCTAGCGGGAGGATATGAGCAGTTCTTC	CASSPGIGLAGGYEQFF
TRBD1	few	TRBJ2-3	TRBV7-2	TGTGCCAGCAGCCCACCCGGGACAGGGAGGACAGATACGCAGTATTTT	CASSPPGTGRTDTQYF
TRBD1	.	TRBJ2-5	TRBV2	TGTGCCAGCAGGCTTGGGACAGTCCAAGAGACCCAGTACTTC	CASRLGTVQETQYF
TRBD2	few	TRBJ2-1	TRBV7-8	TGTGCCAGCAGCACATGGGCCTTGGGACTAGCGGGAGACGGGAATGAGCAGTTCTTC	CASSTWALGLAGDGNEQFF
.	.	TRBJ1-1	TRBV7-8	TGTGCCAGCAGCTTAGTAGGACGGGCGAGTGATGAAGCTTTCTTT	CASSLVGRASDEAFF
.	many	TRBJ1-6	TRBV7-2	TGTGCCAGCAGCACTGGACAGTATAATTCACCCCTCCACTTT	CASSTGQYNSPLHF
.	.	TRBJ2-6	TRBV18	TGTGCCAGCTCATCGGACGGGACATGGTACTCTGGGGCCAACGTCCTGACTTTC	CASSSDGTWYSGANVLTF
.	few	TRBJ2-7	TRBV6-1	TGTGCCAGCATAGGAGTCCGGTCCTACGAGCAGTACTTC	CASIGVRSYEQYF
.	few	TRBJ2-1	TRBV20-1	TGCAGTGCTAGTTTGTACCCAAACAATGAGCAGTTCTTC	CSASLYPNNEQFF
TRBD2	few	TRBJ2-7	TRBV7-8	TGTGCCAGCAGCTCGGGACTAGCGGGAGTCGAGCAGTACTTC	CASSSGLAGVEQYF
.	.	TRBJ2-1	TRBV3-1	TGTGCCAGCAGCCCGGCAGGGCCCACTTTTGGGAAGTTCTTC	CASSPAGPTFGKFF
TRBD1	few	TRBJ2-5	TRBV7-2	TGTGCCAGCAGCTTAGAGGCAGGGGGCTTCGAGACCCAGTACTTC	CASSLEAGGFETQYF
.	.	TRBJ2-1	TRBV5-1	TGCGCCAGCAGCTGGACCAGGCCCGGGGCTGCGGGGAACAATGAGCAGTTCTTC	CASSWTRPGAAGNNEQFF
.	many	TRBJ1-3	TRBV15	TGTGCCACCAGCAGAGATCACGGTGCGGCTGGAAACACCATATATTTT	CATSRDHGAAGNTIYF
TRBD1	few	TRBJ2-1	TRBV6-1	TGTGCCAGTGACCGGGACAGATACAATGAGCAGTTCTTC	CASDRDRYNEQFF
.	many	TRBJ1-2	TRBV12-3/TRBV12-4	TGTGCCAGCAGCCCCCCCCGGGAGGCTAACTATGGCTACACCTTC	CASSPPREANYGYTF
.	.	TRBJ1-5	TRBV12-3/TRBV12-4	TGTGCCAGCAGTTTATTTCGCCAGCCCCAGCATTTT	CASSLFRQPQHF
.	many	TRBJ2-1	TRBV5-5	TGTGCCAGCAGCCAAGACGGAATCTACAATGAGCAGTTCTTC	CASSQDGIYNEQFF
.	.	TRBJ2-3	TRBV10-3	TGTGCCATCAGTGACTCGGGAAACCGGCGTAACACAGATACGCAGTATTTT	CAISDSGNRRNTDTQYF
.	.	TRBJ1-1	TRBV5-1	TGCGCCAGCAGCTCCCAGGGAGTAGGGACTGAAGCTTTCTTT	CASSSQGVGTEAFF
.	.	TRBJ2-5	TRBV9	TGTGCCAGCAGCGTAGGTAGTGGGTGGGAGACCCAGTACTTC	CASSVGSGWETQYF
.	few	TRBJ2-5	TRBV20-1	TGCAGTGCTTCCGCGGACCGCCGGTTTAGGTACCAAGAGACCCAGTACTTC	CSASADRRFRYQETQYF
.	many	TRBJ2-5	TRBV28	TGTGCCACCGGACAAGAGACCCAGTACTTC	CATGQETQYF
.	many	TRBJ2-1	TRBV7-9	TGTGCCAGCAGCTTAGGGAAGGAGGATGAGCAGTTCTTC	CASSLGKEDEQFF
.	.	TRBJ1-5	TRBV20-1	TGCAGTGCTAGAGAAGGGACTGTCAGTCAGCCCCAGCATTTT	CSAREGTVSQPQHF